These 26 T cell receptor beta chains were sequenced from one sample in a study of blood T cell repertoires in COVID-19 (dated by TCRdb to 2020 to 2022). The library came from the immunoSEQ multiplex PCR assay. TCRdb mirrors the immuneACCESS table, restricted to in-frame sequences. Some clones are absent from its copies; in checked studies, under half trace to an unresolved V gene, and the reason for the others is unknown. This sample has 150,000 to 200,000 clones in its table, and roughly 87% of those were observed once. Around 1.3% of the sample goes to the ten largest clones. Material for sequencing was PBMCs or T cells enriched from blood (not recorded which). All receptors come from a human donor with acute COVID-19. The donor label of this sample is uncertain.

The rearrangement uses TRBV3-1 (or the pseudogene TRBV3-2) and TRBJ2-3; D call uncertain. The V gene lost 1 base and the J gene lost 2 bases, with 7 bases spanning the gap. CDR3 length equals 14 residues. Germline V gives CDR1 LGHDT, CDR2 YNNKEL (reference sequence). CDR3 nucleotide sequence: TGTGCCAGCAGCCAAGGATCACACACAGATACGCAGTATTTT. Its translation: CASSQGSHTDTQYF.

V and J are TRBV5-1 and TRBJ2-3; TRBD1 matches 11 bases. Germline V gene lookup returns CDR1 SGHRS and CDR2 YFSETQ. V was pared by 4 bases and J by 6 bases, with 4 bases of the junction left unmatched. This CDR3 has 14 residues. As DNA, the CDR3 is TGCGCCAGCAGCGGGACAGGGGGAAGGGATACGCAGTATTTT. It is translated as CASSGTGGRDTQYF.

The rearrangement joins TRBV12-3 or TRBV12-4 to TRBJ2-7, with D unclear. The V and J ends lost 5 bases and 2 bases respectively, with 10 bases between them. The length of the CDR3 is 13 residues. In DNA form, the CDR3 reads TGTGCCAGCAGTAAGGCGGCCGCCTACGAGCAGTACTTC. This translates into CASSKAAAYEQYF.

The chain carries TRBV5-8 and TRBJ1-2; 11 nucleotides agree with TRBD1. The V segment lost 0 bases and the J segment 7 bases; nucleotides outside the gene matches: 5. The CDR3 covers 15 residues. Per germline, CDR1 SGHTS and CDR2 YDEGEE. The DNA for the CDR3 is TGTGCCAGCAGCTTGGTCGGGACAGGGGGTCCTGGCTACACCTTC. Its protein product is CASSLVGTGGPGYTF.

The chain carries TRBV2 and TRBJ2-7; no clear D gene. This CDR3 is 13 amino acids long. Trimming took off 6 bases at V and 0 bases at J, with 9 bases between the two ends. In germline, CDR1 is SNHLY, CDR2 FYNNEI. CDR3 DNA: TGTGCCAGCAGCCAGTCCCTCTCCTACGAGCAGTACTTC. Encoded protein: CASSQSLSYEQYF.

This clone was seen only once. The rearrangement joins TRBV7-8 to TRBJ1-2; 7 bases map to TRBD1. The trim removed 2 bases at V and 8 bases at J, leaving 14 bases unmatched. The CDR3 consists of 16 residues. Germline V gene sequence: CDR1 SGHVS, CDR2 FQNEAQ. CDR3 residues: CASSLNSGGGPGGYTF. DNA for the CDR3: TGTGCCAGCAGCTTAAACTCAGGAGGGGGCCCCGGAGGCTACACCTTC.

The chain couples TRBV10-1 to TRBJ2-1; TRBD1 matches 9 bases. V shed 9 bases and J 6 bases; nucleotides not matched to a gene: 6. The germline gives CDR1 WNHNN, CDR2 SYGVQD (reference sequence). The CDR3 covers 13 residues. CDR3 residues: CARGTGSRNEQFF. The CDR3 region has the DNA TGCGCCAGGGGGACAGGGAGTCGCAATGAGCAGTTCTTC.

This clone was detected ten times or more. J is TRBJ2-3 and V is TRBV4-1; TRBD2 matches at 7 bases. Germline V lookup: CDR1 MGHRA, CDR2 YSYEKL. J was trimmed by 0 bases and V by 0 bases; bases with no gene match: 6. The length of the CDR3 is 17 residues. CDR3: CASSQDGAGVSTDTQYF. CDR3 coding DNA: TGCGCCAGCAGCCAAGATGGCGCGGGGGTAAGCACAGATACGCAGTATTTT.

The chain has TRBV27 and TRBJ2-1, with D perhaps matching TRBD2 (6 bases). The CDR3 loop spans 15 amino acids. The germline V gene encodes CDR1 MNHEY and CDR2 SMNVEV (reference sequence). Trimming removed 2 bases at V and 5 bases at J, with 13 bases between. The CDR3 bases are TGTGCCAGCAGTTTAAGGGGACTTACTCACAATGAGCAGTTCTTC. Amino acid sequence: CASSLRGLTHNEQFF.

This sequence joins TRBV4-2 and TRBJ2-7; D is perhaps TRBD2 (7 bases). CDR1 is LGHNA, CDR2 YNFKEQ, per germline. V was shortened by 0 bases and J by 2 bases, with 17 bases between the two germline ends. The CDR3 is 17 amino acids. The CDR3 DNA sequence: TGTGCCAGCAGCCAAGAGCGGGGGAGGGGGTCCACCTACGAGCAGTACTTC. This encodes CASSQERGRGSTYEQYF.

The V call is TRBV30, the J call TRBJ2-7; 10 bases fit TRBD1. Trimming took 4 bases from V and 3 from J; bases not matched to a gene: 3. The CDR3 has 13 amino acids. Germline V gives CDR1 GTSNPN, CDR2 SVGIG (reference sequence). The CDR3 DNA sequence: TGTGCCTGGAAGACAGGGGGCAGCTACGAGCAGTACTTC. Translating gives CAWKTGGSYEQYF.

The J gene is TRBJ1-2, the V gene TRBV16, with 7 bases that match TRBD1. Germline V gene lookup returns CDR1 KGHSY and CDR2 FQNENV. V lost 5 bases, J lost 4 bases, and 4 bases stayed unmatched. The CDR3 contains 13 residues. DNA of the CDR3: TGTGCCAGCAGCGACCAGGGGGTCTATGGCTACACCTTC. Residues: CASSDQGVYGYTF.

This rearrangement joins TRBV7-9 to TRBJ2-3, with 9 bases aligning to TRBD1. Unmatched junction bases numbered 5, after V lost 5 bases and J lost 2 bases. The CDR3 has 15 amino acids. CDR1 and CDR2 (germline): SEHNR, FQNEAQ (reference sequence). In DNA, the CDR3 is TGTGCCAGCAGCGTGGGACAGGGCAACACAGATACGCAGTATTTT. It yields the protein CASSVGQGNTDTQYF.

With regard to this clone: The same CDR3 also results from other DNA sequences found in this sample. The chain is built from TRBV7-2 and TRBJ1-2, with 10 positions matching TRBD1. With 3 bases clipped from V and 5 bases from J, the junction kept 0 bases outside the gene matches. The CDR3 is 13 residues long. The germline CDR1 and CDR2 sequences are SGHTA and FQGNSA. The CDR3 region is CASSLGQGYGYTF. As DNA, the CDR3 is TGTGCCAGCAGCTTGGGACAGGGGTATGGCTACACCTTC.

The chain joins TRBV6-1 to TRBJ2-7; TRBD2 agrees at 10 bases. The CDR3 totals 16 residues. Germline CDR1 is MNHNS and CDR2 is SASEGT. The J segment lost 5 bases and the V segment lost 2 bases, leaving 9 bases of the junction unmatched. Written as DNA, the CDR3 is TGTGCCAGCAGTGAACCCTATACTAGCGGGGTCAACGAGCAGTACTTC. It specifies CASSEPYTSGVNEQYF.

J is TRBJ2-1 and V is TRBV11-3; 11 bases fit TRBD2. Losses at the gene ends were 1 base for V and 6 bases for J; bases not matched to a gene: 2. CDR3 size: 15 residues. Per germline, CDR1 SGHNT and CDR2 YENEEA. Here the CDR3 reads CASSLVLAGANEQFF. The CDR3 DNA is TGTGCCAGCAGCTTAGTACTAGCGGGGGCCAATGAGCAGTTCTTC.

The chain couples TRBV18 to TRBJ1-5; tentative D call: TRBD1 (5 bases). From germline, CDR1 is KGHSH and CDR2 LQKENI. This CDR3 is built from 13 residues. V lost 5 bases and J lost 5, with 10 bases in between. CDR3 DNA: TGTGCCAGCTCAGCCGGGGGAGATCAGCCCCAGCATTTT. It codes for CASSAGGDQPQHF.

The chain is built from TRBV14 and TRBJ1-1; D might be TRBD1 (6 bases). V dropped 6 bases and J dropped 0 bases, with 17 bases sitting between them. Germline loops: CDR1 SGHDN, CDR2 FVKESK. CDR3 length: 16 amino acids. The CDR3 here is CASSHSRGIMNTEAFF. CDR3 sequence (DNA): TGTGCCAGCAGTCACTCCAGGGGAATCATGAACACTGAAGCTTTCTTT.

The J gene is TRBJ1-4, the V gene TRBV14; D not certain. Germline CDR1 SGHDN, CDR2 FVKESK. This CDR3 is 13 amino acids long. V lost 3 bases and J lost 8, with 10 bases in between. The CDR3 loop is CASSQIAGEKLFF. The CDR3 bases are TGTGCCAGCAGCCAGATTGCGGGAGAAAAACTGTTTTTT.

The J gene is TRBJ2-3, the V gene TRBV6-5, with 8 bases lining up with TRBD2. This CDR3 contains 15 residues. J gave up 0 bases and V 2 bases, and 1 base lay outside the gene matches. CDR1 MNHEY and CDR2 SVGAGI come from the germline V gene. The DNA of the CDR3 is TGTGCCAGCAGTTACGGACTAGCCAGCACAGATACGCAGTATTTT. It yields the protein CASSYGLASTDTQYF.

The chain joins TRBV5-6 to TRBJ1-1, with D possibly matching TRBD1 (6 bases). Trimming left V 2 bases short and J 3 bases short, with 14 bases between. CDR3 length: 15 residues. CDR1 SGHDT and CDR2 YYEEEE come from the germline V gene. Here the CDR3 reads CASSFSPDRDTEAFF. CDR3 bases: TGTGCCAGCAGCTTTTCCCCGGACAGAGACACTGAAGCTTTCTTT.

This chain connects TRBV11-3 to TRBJ2-7, with a weak D call TRBD1 (7 bases). The CDR3 loop spans 13 amino acids. Trimming removed 5 bases at V and 6 bases at J, with 14 bases between. The germline CDR1 and CDR2 sequences are SGHNT and YENEEA. CDR3 sequence reads: CASSTSQGGEQYF. In DNA, the CDR3 is TGTGCCAGCAGCACCTCGCAGGGGGGCGAGCAGTACTTC.

The chain is built from TRBV7-9 and TRBJ1-3; D is unresolved. The length of the CDR3 is 16 residues. Per germline, CDR1 SEHNR and CDR2 FQNEAQ (reference sequence). Trimming removed 5 bases at V and 3 bases at J, with 17 bases between. The CDR3 here is CASSVHTVRLGNTIYF. As DNA, the CDR3 is TGTGCCAGCAGCGTTCACACGGTCAGACTTGGAAACACCATATATTTT.

V gene TRBV1 combines with J gene TRBJ2-3; the D call in the table, TRBD2, was not verified against the DNA. TRBV1 has pseudogene status. The CDR3 is made up of 19 amino acids. The CDR3 spells CTSSQPPGTSGSCTDTQYF. The CDR3 DNA sequence: TGCACCAGCAGCCAACCTCCTGGGACTAGCGGGAGTTGTACAGATACGCAGTATTTT.

With respect to this clone: The junction and the germline gene differ at one end; a read error may be behind it. This chain connects TRBV6-5 to TRBJ1-1; 8 bases are shared with TRBD1. The germline CDR1 and CDR2 sequences are MNHEY and SVGAGI. The CDR3 is 15 residues long. As DNA, the CDR3 is TGCGCCAGCAGTTACTCGCAGGGGGCCGAAACTGAAGCTTTCTTT. Its translation: CASSYSQGAETEAFF.

The chain is built from TRBV7-7 and TRBJ2-1, with a possible D match to TRBD1 (5 bases). This CDR3 region has 15 residues. Trimming cost V 5 bases and J 10 bases, with 21 bases left between them. From germline, CDR1 is SSHAT and CDR2 FNYEAQ (reference sequence). The CDR3 bases are TGTGCCAGCAGCGCCTTTACAGGAAACAGGAACGAGCAGTTCTTC. This sequence encodes CASSAFTGNRNEQFF.